This TCR beta chain is from a study of long-term antiretroviral therapy in people with HIV. The V gene lost 4 bases and the J gene lost 7 bases, with 16 bases spanning the gap. CDR3 length equals 14 residues. Germline V gives CDR1 SEHNR, CDR2 FQNEAQ (reference sequence). Survey level was the resolution at which the v3.0 immunoSEQ assay ran. The protocol was immunoSEQ multiplex PCR, while the TCRdb copy is restricted to in-frame clones and leaves out a portion. The top ten hold approximately 10% of the sample, which has over 25,000 clones, roughly 80% seen once. This clone was counted a single time. The chain recombines TRBV7-9 with TRBJ1-2, with a possible D match to TRBD1 (6 bases). The sequence derives from a middle-aged man with HIV. Sequences were derived from unsorted PBMCs, sampled 3 years after starting antiretroviral therapy. CDR3 amino acids: CASSSRQELSGYTF. The CDR3 DNA follows: TGTGCCAGCAGCTCACGACAGGAACTATCTGGCTACACCTTC.